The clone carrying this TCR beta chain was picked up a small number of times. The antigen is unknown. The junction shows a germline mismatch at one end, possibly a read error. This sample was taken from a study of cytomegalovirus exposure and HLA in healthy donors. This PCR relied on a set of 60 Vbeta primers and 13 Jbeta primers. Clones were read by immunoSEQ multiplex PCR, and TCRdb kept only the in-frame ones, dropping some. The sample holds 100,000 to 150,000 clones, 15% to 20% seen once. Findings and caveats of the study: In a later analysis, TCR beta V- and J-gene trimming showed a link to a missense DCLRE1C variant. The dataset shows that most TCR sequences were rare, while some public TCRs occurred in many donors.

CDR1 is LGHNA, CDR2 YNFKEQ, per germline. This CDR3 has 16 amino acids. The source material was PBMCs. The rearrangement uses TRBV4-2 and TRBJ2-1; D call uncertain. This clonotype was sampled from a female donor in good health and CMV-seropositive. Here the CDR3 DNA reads TGTGCCAGCAGCCAAGATCGGGTTAGTCTCTACAATGGGCAGTTCTTC. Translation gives CASSQDRVSLYNGQFF.